The T cell receptor (beta chain) under discussion was sequenced for a study of T-cell memory formation after mild COVID-19 listed by TCRdb under 2021. Notes on the research overall: TCR sequence clusters from the two donors were found to be largely donor specific. In two donors, T-cell clones that expanded and contracted after mild COVID-19 were tracked by sequencing TCRalpha and TCRbeta repertoires over time. Two young, previously healthy adult volunteers made up the cohort, one male and one female.

Concerning this clonotype itself: Its antigen remains unidentified. No qualities accompany the bases; no much larger clone lies one base away.

Ficoll-Paque density gradient centrifugation was the method used to isolate PBMCs. General conclusions and limits of the study: Contracting CD4+ clones were found mainly in CM and EM memory subsets, while CD8+ clones were enriched in EMRA. SARS-CoV-2 specificity of the second-wave clones peaking on day 37 was not confirmed. The study covered only two mild cases, and larger cohorts including severe cases with pre-infection samples were considered necessary. The detection of some responding clones in pre-infection memory suggests that pre-existing cross-reactive memory T cells joined the SARS-CoV-2 response. Balanced CD4/CD8 phenotypes were observed for clones contracting from day 15 to 85, whereas a bias towards CD4+ was observed for a second wave of clones expanding from day 15 to 37.

TCRdb names Illumina NovaSeq 6000 as the instrument used. cDNA libraries for TCRalpha and TCRbeta were prepared by 5'RACE using constant-segment primers, with sample barcodes and unique molecular identifiers added. Trizol reagent was used to extract RNA from every sample. Libraries were amplified in two PCR steps, with a second sample barcode and Illumina TruSeq adapters added in the second step. Sequencing of the libraries was done on an Illumina NovaSeq, producing 2 x 150 bp paired-end reads. On the authors' methods: With migec v1.2.7, reads were demultiplexed and then collapsed into UMI-guided consensus sequences. Using mixcr v2.1.11, UMI consensuses were aligned to TRA and TRB V and J templates and then assembled into clonotypes. A clonotype was counted as expanded or contracted only if both edgeR and NoisET called the change significant, with noise models trained on biological replicates. For edgeR calls, the cutoffs were a false discovery rate-adjusted p below 0.01 and a log2 fold-change threshold of 1. As an exploratory analysis of dynamics, max-normalized trajectories of the 1000 most abundant clonotypes were examined with PCA combined with hierarchical clustering. Separately sequenced CD4+ and CD8+ repertoires were used to assign a CD4 or CD8 phenotype to each responding clone. TCRdb handled the public reads itself, with Q25 trimming in fastp and clone calling in MiXCR, and kept productive beta chains. Merged by CDR3 protein, the rows form single entries marked with the most common genes and DNA. The V and J calls were determined by TCRdb, not by the authors. Across this sample there are 390,000 or so distinct CDR3 sequences, with about 17% seen only once. The biggest ten clones account for about a fifth of the sample.

For CDR1 and CDR2, the germline V gene (reference sequence) lists SEHNR and FQNEAQ. V gives up 5 bases and J gives up 4 bases, and the segment between their germline ends measures 15 bases. The CDR3 goes from the cysteine to the phenylalanine over 15 residues. Only the CDR3 portion is preserved as DNA: 45 bases, with reading frame beginning at the first base. Here the chain combines TRBV7-9 and TRBJ1-5, with no D gene named confidently. Sequences were obtained from PBMCs or a T cell subset sorted from them (not recorded which). This sequence was found in a man younger than 35 who had mild COVID-19 (a few samples of this study predate the infection). The sample titles of this study are shuffled in the database, so cell type and time point are left out; the donor was told from shared clones. The nucleotide sequence is TGTGCCAGCAGCGACACCGACGAGATAAATCAGCCCCAGCATTTT. Its translation reads: CASSDTDEINQPQHF.